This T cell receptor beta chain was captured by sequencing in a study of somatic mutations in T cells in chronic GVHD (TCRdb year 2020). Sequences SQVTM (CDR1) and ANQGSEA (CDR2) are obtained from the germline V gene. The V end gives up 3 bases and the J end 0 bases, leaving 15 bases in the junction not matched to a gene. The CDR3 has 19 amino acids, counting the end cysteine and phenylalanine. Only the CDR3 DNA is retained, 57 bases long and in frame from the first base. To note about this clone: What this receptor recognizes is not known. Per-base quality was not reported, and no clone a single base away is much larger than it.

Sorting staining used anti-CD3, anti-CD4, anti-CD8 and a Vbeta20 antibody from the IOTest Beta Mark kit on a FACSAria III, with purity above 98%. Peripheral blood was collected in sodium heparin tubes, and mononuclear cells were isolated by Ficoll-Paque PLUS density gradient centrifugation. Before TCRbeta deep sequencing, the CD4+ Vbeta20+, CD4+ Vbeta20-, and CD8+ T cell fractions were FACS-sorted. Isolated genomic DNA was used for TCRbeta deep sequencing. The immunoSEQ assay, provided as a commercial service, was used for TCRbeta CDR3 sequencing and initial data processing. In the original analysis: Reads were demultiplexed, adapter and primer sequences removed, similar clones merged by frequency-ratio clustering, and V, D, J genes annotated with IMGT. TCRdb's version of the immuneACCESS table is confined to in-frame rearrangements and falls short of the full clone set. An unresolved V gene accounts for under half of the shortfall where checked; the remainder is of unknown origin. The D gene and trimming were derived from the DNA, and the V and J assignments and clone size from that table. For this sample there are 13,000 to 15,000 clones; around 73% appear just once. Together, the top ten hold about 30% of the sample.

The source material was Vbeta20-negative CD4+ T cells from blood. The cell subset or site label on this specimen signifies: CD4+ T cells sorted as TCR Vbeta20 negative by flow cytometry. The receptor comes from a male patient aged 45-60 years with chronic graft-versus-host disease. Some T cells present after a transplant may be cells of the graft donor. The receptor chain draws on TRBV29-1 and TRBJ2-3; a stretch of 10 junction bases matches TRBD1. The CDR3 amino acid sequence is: CSVEGVGGQGVLSTDTQYF. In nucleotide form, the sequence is TGCAGCGTTGAGGGTGTGGGAGGACAGGGGGTTTTAAGCACAGATACGCAGTATTTT.